The subject of this entry is one TCR beta chain. The antigen remains undetermined. The data were obtained in a study of T cell responses to AZD1222 COVID-19 vaccine. Across the whole study: Recipients boosted at about 4 weeks or about 12 weeks are pooled.

Trimming stripped 0 bases from V and 5 bases from J, with 12 bases between. This CDR3 has 15 residues. Germline V CDR1 and CDR2: LGHNA, YSLEER. Libraries were prepared by immunoSEQ multiplex PCR; TCRdb keeps only in-frame clonotypes and omits some of them. The sample contains approximately 140,000 clones, around 89% of which appear only once. Study-wide results and limits: Targets within unmutated variant regions were reportedly found for nearly half of spike-specific TCRs. It should be noted that donors were predominantly white British and more often female, and clonal diversity was possibly underestimated. Spike as a whole was targeted by vaccine-associated CD4 TCRs, dominant at 160-218 and 743-854.

V is TRBV4-3 and J is TRBJ2-3, with no clear D. The sample was peripheral blood, taken on day 0 of AZD1222 vaccination. This receptor was obtained from an adult in good health. The CDR3 spells CASSQDLAAGDTQYF. CDR3 bases: TGCGCCAGCAGCCAAGATCTGGCCGCCGGAGATACGCAGTATTTT.